Listed below are T cell receptor beta chains from one sample, sequenced in a study of regulatory T cells in long-lasting Graves disease. TCRdb re-called the multiplex PCR reads with MiXCR, one entry per CDR3 protein. This sample yields 500,000 to 700,000 distinct CDR3 sequences, of which 30% are seen a single time; under 50% belongs to the top ten. The sample here was peripheral blood mononuclear cells (PBMCs), taken when the disease was refractory, from a patient treated with antithyroid drugs. The receptors shown here come from a female donor with Graves disease. Each CDR3 is given with its conserved first and last residue. Each record gives: J gene, D gene, clone size, V gene, CDR3 DNA, CDR3 protein. The D gene is left open where the match is weak. Rows give clone size only sometimes, using once, few, many, or a class for an expanded clone.

TRBJ2-7	.	.	TRBV11-2	TGTGCCAGCAGCTTGACCACGAGCTCCTACGAGCAGTACTTC	CASSLTTSSYEQYF
TRBJ1-3	.	.	TRBV19	TGTGCCAGTAAGCCAGAACGGTCGAGCTCTGGAAACACCATATATTTT	CASKPERSSSGNTIYF
TRBJ2-6	.	many	TRBV12-3/TRBV12-4	TGTGCCAGCAGTCCGACAGATCCTGGGGCCAACGTCCTGACTTTC	CASSPTDPGANVLTF
TRBJ2-7	.	few	TRBV5-1	TGCGCCAGCAGCTTGACTGGACACTCCTACGAGCAGTACTTC	CASSLTGHSYEQYF
TRBJ1-2	.	.	TRBV12-5	TGTGCTAGTGGTCAACAGGGTCTGAGGGGCTGCACCTTC	CASGQQGLRGCTF
TRBJ2-5	.	few	TRBV5-4	TGTGCCAGCAGCTTTGGGAGTTCCAAAGAGACCCAGTACTTC	CASSFGSSKETQYF
TRBJ1-1	.	many	TRBV2	TGTGCCAGCACCAGGACAGCCGAAGCTTTCTTT	CASTRTAEAFF
TRBJ1-1	TRBD1	.	TRBV20-1	TGCAGTGCCTCCGACAGGGTCAACACTGAAGCTTTCTTT	CSASDRVNTEAFF
TRBJ2-5	.	.	TRBV18	TGTGCCAGCTCACCCTCCAGGCCCCAGCCAGTGGAGACCCAGTACTTC	CASSPSRPQPVETQYF
TRBJ1-5	.	.	TRBV12-3/TRBV12-4	TGTGCCAGCTGGGACTTTTATCAGCCCCAGCATTTT	CASWDFYQPQHF
TRBJ1-1	.	.	TRBV10-3	TGTGCCATCAGTGAGTCGTGGGGGGGGGAGAGGACTGAAGCTTTCTTT	CAISESWGGERTEAFF
TRBJ1-1	.	.	TRBV7-3	TGTGCCAGCAGCCGGGAGTTCATTGCTTTCTTT	CASSREFIAFF
TRBJ1-2	.	few	TRBV9	TGTGCCAGCAGCGTAGAGGTTCCTTATAGTGGCTACACCTTC	CASSVEVPYSGYTF
TRBJ2-7	TRBD2	many	TRBV6-1	TGTGCCAGCAAGGGGCTAGCGGGAGTCTCCGAGCAGTACTTC	CASKGLAGVSEQYF
TRBJ1-2	TRBD1	.	TRBV12-3/TRBV12-4	TGTGCCAGCAGTCTTCTCCGGGACAGCCCCCTGGGCTACACCTTC	CASSLLRDSPLGYTF
TRBJ2-7	.	many	TRBV12-3/TRBV12-4	TGTGCCAGCAGTGACTCCTACGAGCAGTACTTC	CASSDSYEQYF
TRBJ1-2	TRBD1	few	TRBV20-1	TGCAGTGCTAGTTCCTCCGGGGACAGCTCTAACTATGGCTACACCTTC	CSASSSGDSSNYGYTF
TRBJ1-1	TRBD1	few	TRBV5-1	TGCGCCAGCAGCCGCGGGACAGGGAAGAGGACTGAAGCTTTCTTT	CASSRGTGKRTEAFF
TRBJ1-5	.	.	TRBV30	TGTGCCTGGAGTCTGGGAGGTTGGAATCAGCCCCAGCATTTT	CAWSLGGWNQPQHF
TRBJ1-4	.	.	TRBV28	TGTGCCAGCAACCTTGCGTCAACTAATGAAAAACTGTTTTTT	CASNLASTNEKLFF
TRBJ2-1	TRBD2	few	TRBV7-2	TGTGCCAGCAGCTTAGCTGGGAGCGGGAGGTACAATGAGCAGTTCTTC	CASSLAGSGRYNEQFF
TRBJ1-5	.	few	TRBV28	TGTGCCAGCAGTTTACCGGGGGGGAGTCAGCCCCAGCATTTT	CASSLPGGSQPQHF
TRBJ1-2	TRBD1	.	TRBV19	TGTGCCAGTAGCCGGACAGGGTTGAGCGGCTACACCTTC	CASSRTGLSGYTF
TRBJ1-5	.	.	TRBV5-1	TGCGCCAGCAGGCGAGAAGCTAATCAGCCCCAGCATTTT	CASRREANQPQHF
TRBJ1-1	.	few	TRBV6-2/TRBV6-3	TGTGCCAGCAGTTACTCCAGGGGCAGTGCTGAAGCTTTCTTT	CASSYSRGSAEAFF
TRBJ1-2	TRBD1	many	TRBV28	TGTGCCAGCAGTTCCGGACAGGCCTATGGCTACACCTTC	CASSSGQAYGYTF
TRBJ1-1	TRBD1	.	TRBV10-3	TGTGCCATCAGCCCGGGACAGGGGGCGATCACTGAAGCTTTCTTT	CAISPGQGAITEAFF
TRBJ2-7	.	few	TRBV20-1	TGCAGTGCTAGAGAGTTAAGGGTCCGGGGCGAGCAGTACTTC	CSARELRVRGEQYF
TRBJ1-1	TRBD1	many	TRBV11-3	TGTGCCAGCAACCTGACAGGGGACAACACTGAAGCTTTCTTT	CASNLTGDNTEAFF